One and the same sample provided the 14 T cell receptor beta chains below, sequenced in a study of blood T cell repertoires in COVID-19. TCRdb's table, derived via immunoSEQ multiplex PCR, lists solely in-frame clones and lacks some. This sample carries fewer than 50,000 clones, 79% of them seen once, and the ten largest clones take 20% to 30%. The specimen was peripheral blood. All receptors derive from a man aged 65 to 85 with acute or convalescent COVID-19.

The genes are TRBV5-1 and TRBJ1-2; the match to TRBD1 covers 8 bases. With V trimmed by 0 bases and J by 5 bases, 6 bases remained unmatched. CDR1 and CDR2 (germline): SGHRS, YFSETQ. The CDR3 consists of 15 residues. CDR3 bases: TGCGCCAGCAGCTTGGACAGGGGGTCCAGATATGGCTACACCTTC. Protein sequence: CASSLDRGSRYGYTF. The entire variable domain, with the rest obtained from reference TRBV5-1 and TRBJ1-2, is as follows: KAGVTQTPRYLIKTRGQQVTLSCSPISGHRSVSWYQQTPGQGLQFLFEYFSETQRNKGNFPGRFSGRQFSNSRSEMNVSTLELGDSALYLCASSLDRGSRYGYTFGSGTRLTVV.

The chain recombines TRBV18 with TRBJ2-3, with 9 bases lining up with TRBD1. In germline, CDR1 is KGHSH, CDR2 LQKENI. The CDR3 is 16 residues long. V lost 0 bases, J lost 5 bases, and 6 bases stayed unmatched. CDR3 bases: TGTGCCAGCTCACCACCGGGACAGGGAGTAGGAGATACGCAGTATTTT. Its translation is CASSPPGQGVGDTQYF. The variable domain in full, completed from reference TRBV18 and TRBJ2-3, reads NAGVMQNPRHLVRRRGQEARLRCSPMKGHSHVYWYRQLPEEGLKFMVYLQKENIIDESGMPKERFSAEFPKEGPSILRIQQVVRGDSAAYFCASSPPGQGVGDTQYFGPGTRLTVL.

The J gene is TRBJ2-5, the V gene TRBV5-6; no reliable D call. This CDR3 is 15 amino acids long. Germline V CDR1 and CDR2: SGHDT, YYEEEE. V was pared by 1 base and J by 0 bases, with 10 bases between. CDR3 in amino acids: CASSLLSLDQETQYF. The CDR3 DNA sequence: TGTGCCAGCAGCTTGCTGAGCCTAGACCAAGAGACCCAGTACTTC.

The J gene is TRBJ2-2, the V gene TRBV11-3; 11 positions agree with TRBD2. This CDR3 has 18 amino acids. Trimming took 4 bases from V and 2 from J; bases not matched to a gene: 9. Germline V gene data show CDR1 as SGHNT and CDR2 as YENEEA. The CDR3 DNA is TGTGCCAGCAGCTCAATAGCCGGGACTAGCGGAAACACCGGGGAGCTGTTTTTT. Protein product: CASSSIAGTSGNTGELFF. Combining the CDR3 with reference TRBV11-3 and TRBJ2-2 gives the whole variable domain EAGVVQSPRYKIIEKKQPVAFWCNPISGHNTLYWYLQNLGQGPELLIRYENEEAVDDSQLPKDRFSAERLKGVDSTLKIQPAELGDSAVYLCASSSIAGTSGNTGELFFGEGSRLTVL.

The CDR3 region has the DNA TGCGCCAGCAGCCGGACAGGGGAAAGCAATCAGCCCCAGCATTTT. This encodes CASSRTGESNQPQHF. This chain joins TRBV5-1 and TRBJ1-5; 9 positions agree with TRBD1. Per germline, CDR1 SGHRS and CDR2 YFSETQ. V lost 4 bases to trimming and J lost 1 base; unmatched junction nucleotides: 3. The CDR3 length is 15 residues.

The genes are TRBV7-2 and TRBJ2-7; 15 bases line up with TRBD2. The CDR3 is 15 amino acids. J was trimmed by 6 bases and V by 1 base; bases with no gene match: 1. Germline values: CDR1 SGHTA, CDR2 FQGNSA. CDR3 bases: TGTGCCAGCAGCTTAGTGGGACTAGCGGGAGGCGAGCAGTACTTC. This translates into CASSLVGLAGGEQYF. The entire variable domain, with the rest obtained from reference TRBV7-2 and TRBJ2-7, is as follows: GAGVSQSPSNKVTEKGKDVELRCDPISGHTALYWYRQSLGQGLEFLIYFQGNSAPDKSGLPSDRFSAERTGGSVSTLTIQRTQQEDSAVYLCASSLVGLAGGEQYFGPGTRLTVT.

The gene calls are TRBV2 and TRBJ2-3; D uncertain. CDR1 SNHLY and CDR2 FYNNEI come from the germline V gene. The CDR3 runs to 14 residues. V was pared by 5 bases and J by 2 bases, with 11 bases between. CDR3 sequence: CASSRHGPTDTQYF. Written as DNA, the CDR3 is TGTGCCAGCAGTCGACATGGGCCCACAGATACGCAGTATTTT.

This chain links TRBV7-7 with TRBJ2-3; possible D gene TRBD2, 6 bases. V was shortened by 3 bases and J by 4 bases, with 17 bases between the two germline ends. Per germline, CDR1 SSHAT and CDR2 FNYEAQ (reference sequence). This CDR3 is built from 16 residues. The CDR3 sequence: CASSFGSGEGADTQYF. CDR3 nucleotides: TGTGCCAGCAGCTTCGGGTCGGGAGAGGGTGCAGATACGCAGTATTTT.

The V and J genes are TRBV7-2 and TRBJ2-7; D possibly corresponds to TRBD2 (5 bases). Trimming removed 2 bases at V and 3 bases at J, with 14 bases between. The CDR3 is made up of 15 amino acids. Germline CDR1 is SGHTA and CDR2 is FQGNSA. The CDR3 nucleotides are TGTGCCAGCAGCTTAACGTCCGGCGGGTACTACGAGCAGTACTTC. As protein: CASSLTSGGYYEQYF.

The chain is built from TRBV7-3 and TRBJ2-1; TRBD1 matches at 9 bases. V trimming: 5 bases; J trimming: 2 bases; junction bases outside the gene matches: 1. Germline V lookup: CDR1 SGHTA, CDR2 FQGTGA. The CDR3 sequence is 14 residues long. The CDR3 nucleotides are TGTGCCAGCAGCCGGGACAGGGCCTACAATGAGCAGTTCTTC. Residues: CASSRDRAYNEQFF.

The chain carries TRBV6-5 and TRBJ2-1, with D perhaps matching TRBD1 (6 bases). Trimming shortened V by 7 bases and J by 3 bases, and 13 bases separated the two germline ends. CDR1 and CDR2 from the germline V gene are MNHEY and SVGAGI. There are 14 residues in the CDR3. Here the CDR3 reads CASINGQNYNEQFF. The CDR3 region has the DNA TGTGCCAGCATCAACGGACAGAACTACAATGAGCAGTTCTTC.

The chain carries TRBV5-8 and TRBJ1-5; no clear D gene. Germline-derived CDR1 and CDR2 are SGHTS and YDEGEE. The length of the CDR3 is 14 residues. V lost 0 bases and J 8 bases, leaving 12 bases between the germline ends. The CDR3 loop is CASSLGRGWEPQHF. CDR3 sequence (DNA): TGTGCCAGCAGCTTGGGGAGAGGGTGGGAGCCCCAGCATTTT.

The CDR3 loop is CASSLSGGDVGEGTQYF. In DNA form, the CDR3 reads TGTGCCAGCAGCCTCTCGGGGGGCGACGTCGGGGAGGGTACGCAGTATTTT. The V gene is TRBV3-1 (or the pseudogene TRBV3-2), the J gene TRBJ2-3, with D possibly being TRBD2 (7 bases). CDR3 size: 17 residues. V was pared by 4 bases and J by 8 bases, with 25 bases between. Looked up from germline, CDR1 is LGHDT and CDR2 is YNNKEL (reference sequence).

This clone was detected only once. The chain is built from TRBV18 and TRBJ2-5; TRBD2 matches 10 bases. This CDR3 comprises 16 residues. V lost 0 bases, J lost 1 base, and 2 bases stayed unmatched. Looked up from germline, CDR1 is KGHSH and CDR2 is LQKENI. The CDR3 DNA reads TGTGCCAGCTCACCACCAGTAGCGGGAGGCCAAGAGACCCAGTACTTC. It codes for CASSPPVAGGQETQYF.